This record looks at one T cell receptor (delta chain) sequence and its context. Its target antigen remains unknown. It has no much larger one-base neighbor in the sample; base qualities were not kept. The data derive from a study of Vδ1+ human thymocytes (dated by TCRdb to 2016 to 2019). A note on the overall study: As a data resource, the study described the mRNA-level TRG and TRD CDR3 repertoires found in highly purified Vdelta1+ thymocytes taken from young children. The multiplex-based CDR3 amplicon strategy had previously been validated against 5'RACE-based CDR3 amplicon generation methods. The full study reports these points: Because unexpected Vdelta2 sequences could lead to misinterpretation of bulk repertoire data, the authors recommended using highly purified populations and validating at the single-cell level. Although sort purity was high, approximately 20% of thymic TRD sequences were Vdelta2 (with a few Vdelta3), in contrast to the peripheral blood Vdelta1+ controls. Thymic TRG and TRD repertoires appeared highly polyclonal with Gaussian CDR3 length distributions, unlike oligoclonal peripheral blood repertoires. Many TRG clonotypes were found to be shared between donors (up to about 7x10^3), whereas TRD repertoires were found to be essentially private (max about 100 shared). Donors did not cluster by age or sex, so the analyses were not stratified by age or sex.

RNA extraction was carried out with the RNeasy mini kit, and reverse transcription was then done using Superscript III. CDR3 amplicons were generated by multiplex PCR with pooled V-gene forward primers and a constant-region reverse primer carrying Illumina adaptor overhangs. After gel purification, the amplicons were indexed with Nextera index primers during 7 to 8 additional PCR cycles and then purified using AMPure XP beads. The libraries were sequenced on an Illumina MiSeq using paired-end 250 bp reads, dual indexing and an approximately 19% PhiX spike-in. Regarding the original processing steps: FastQC was used to check read quality, and ea-utils fastq-join was used to merge TRG read pairs. Sequences were annotated with IMGT/HighV-QUEST, keeping only productive sequences with unambiguous V-gene assignment; clonotypes were defined by identical CDR3 sequence. For downstream analysis, the tools were VDJtools 1.1.1, tcR 2.2.3, Treemap and vegan Shannon diversity in R 3.4.4. After TCRdb called clones again from the public reads with CATT, rows with identical DNA were merged. The authors' filters were not applied to this entry. The sample table holds about 73,000 delta-chain clones, of which approximately 34% were seen once. Approximately 0.3% of the sample is taken by the ten largest.

Thymic samples were depleted of alphabeta T cells, then CD3+ TCRVdelta1+ TCRVdelta2- thymocytes were FACS-sorted. The purity of the sorted Vdelta1+ thymocytes was between roughly 98% and 99.6%. Thymic specimens were obtained from several paediatric patients, aged from roughly 5 days to 16 months, who were undergoing corrective cardiac surgery. After the thymic tissue was dispersed, mononuclear cells were isolated using a Histopaque-1077 density gradient. For staining, the antibodies used were anti-TCRVdelta1 clone TS8.2, anti-TCRVdelta2 clone B6, anti-CD3 clone HIT3a and anti-TCRalphabeta clone IP26. The CDR1 and CDR2 encoded by the germline V gene are TSWWSYY and QGS. Taken from cysteine to phenylalanine, the CDR3 has 23 residues. CDR3 DNA only is kept here, 69 bases in frame from base 1. The V end gives up 4 bases and the J end 0 bases, leaving 28 bases in the junction not matched to a gene.

The sequenced material came from Vdelta1+ gamma-delta thymocytes from the thymus. The cell subset or site tag for this specimen amounts to: FACS-sorted CD3+ TCRalphabeta- TCRVdelta1+ TCRVdelta2- thymocytes. The source is a boy younger than two who had congenital heart surgery. The chain is encoded by TRDV1 joined to TRDJ1; 8 of the junction bases match TRDD3. CDR3 loop: CALGGLSEFPSYWGSENTDKLIF. DNA sequence: TGTGCTCTTGGGGGCCTTTCCGAGTTCCCTTCGTACTGGGGGTCAGAGAACACCGATAAACTCATCTTT.